This T cell receptor beta chain was recovered during a study of T cell responses to AZD1222 COVID-19 vaccine (dated by TCRdb to the early 2020s). The study in broad terms: TCR sequencing was performed for roughly 250 trial participants, of whom about 210 were given two doses of AZD1222 and around 25 were given two doses of MenACWY control vaccine. Enrollment into the trials was organized by age into subgroups of 18-55, 56-69 and 70-plus years, and those subgroups contained around 150, 28 and 57 TCR-sequenced participants, respectively.

The CDR3 contains 13 residues, cysteine and phenylalanine counted. This entry keeps only the CDR3 DNA: 39 bases, framed from base 1. As encoded in the germline V gene, CDR1 is KGHDR while CDR2 is SFDVKD. V is cut by 9 bases and J by 0 bases, and the space between the germline ends is 7 bases. Notes on this clone: Its antigen is not yet known. The sample holds no much larger clone one base away, and base qualities are not on file.

The CDR3 regions of human TCRbeta chains were analyzed by immunosequencing. In the authors' own workflow: TCRs in the repertoires were matched against a reference library of SARS-CoV-2-specific TCRs that had been generated with the MIRA antigen-specificity platform. Breadth was defined as the fraction of unique TCRs that were SARS-CoV-2-associated. Depth was defined as the fraction of total T cells that were SARS-CoV-2-associated. Using the MIRA data, every spike-specific TCR was mapped to the spike region that the TCR reacted to and assigned to either a CD4 or a CD8 class. Log10-transformed breadth and depth values were compared by one-way ANOVA with Sidak's multiple comparisons tests. Here the immuneACCESS table is served through TCRdb, limited to in-frame sequences with V and J called. Missing clones are a known gap in these copies; in checked studies unresolved V genes cover under half, and the rest lacks a known reason. The DNA was the basis for D and trimming; V, J and clone size are from that table. The sample table shows more than 90,000 clones, and roughly 80% are seen once. In total, the top ten clones hold approximately 15% of the sample.

On the study overall, not on this receptor specifically: The 56-69-year group was small, and its depth increase did not reach significance, likely because of low power. CD4 TCRs associated with the vaccine covered the entire spike protein, and the dominant responses were in regions 160-218 and 743-854. Participants were mostly white British and included more females than males, and it was suggested by the authors that clonal diversity may have been underestimated. Reportedly, almost half of the unique spike-specific TCRs recognized epitopes lying outside the regions that are mutated in the B.1.351 and B.1.1.7 variants. Conclusions about previously exposed vaccinees were limited because only six AZD1222 recipients were SARS-CoV-2 seropositive at baseline. After two AZD1222 doses, both the breadth and the depth of spike-specific TCRs were significantly higher than at day 0 and than in MenACWY recipients. Because no day 14 peak-response samples were available, repertoires were characterized only after the peak T cell response.

According to the study, the label for this sample's time point signals: about 28 days (+/-7) after the second vaccine dose. AZD1222 recipients with second doses at about 4 weeks or about 12 weeks were pooled, because spike-specific TCR depth and breadth did not differ between schedules. Samples from vaccinated people were obtained from the UK trials COV001 and COV002, which included a single-blind randomized controlled phase 2/3 trial of AZD1222 (ChAdOx1 nCoV-19) in healthy adults. Trial participant PBMC samples were collected at day 0 and day 28 after the second dose for TCRbeta chain sequencing.

The clonotype originates from an adult who received the AZD1222 COVID-19 vaccine. The sequencing used peripheral blood, collected 28 days after the second AZD1222 dose. This sequence uses TRBV24-1 and TRBJ1-4, with the D gene not clear enough to name. The CDR3 region has the sequence CATLDATNEKLFF. The nucleotides read TGTGCCACCCTGGACGCAACTAATGAAAAACTGTTTTTT.